This TCR beta chain appears in the sequencing data of a study of OX40 agonist ivuxolimab in advanced cancers. Study-level background: Three patients had partial responses: one hepatocellular carcinoma, two cutaneous melanoma. Study-wide points: In the 0.1 to 3.0 mg/kg range, CD4+ and CD8+ blood T cells had expanded clonally by week 6.

Of note for this clone: Its antigen is not identified.

Assay used: immunoSEQ multiplex PCR; TCRdb lists only in-frame clones, some missing. The sample records fewer than 20,000 clones, approximately 83% being singletons. Germline V gene lookup returns CDR1 SGHRS and CDR2 YFSETQ. V lost 0 bases to trimming and J lost 1 base, with 7 bases between them. The CDR3 contains 14 residues. The source of this sequence is an adult with an advanced solid tumor such as melanoma, head and neck, liver or kidney cancer. The chain is built from TRBV5-1 and TRBJ1-1; D is ambiguous. The sequenced sample was CD4+ or CD8+ T cells sorted from blood, obtained in a trial of the OX40 agonist ivuxolimab. DNA for the CDR3: TGCGCCAGCAGCTTGGCCGGGCCGAACACTGAAGCTTTCTTT. Translation gives CASSLAGPNTEAFF.